The 2 T cell receptor beta chains in this list originate from one sample, sequenced in a study of cytomegalovirus exposure and HLA in healthy donors. In the PCR, 60 Vbeta and 13 Jbeta primers were used. Profiling relied on immunoSEQ multiplex PCR, and the TCRdb table lists in-frame clones only, not all of them. The sample carries 100,000 to 150,000 clones, 80% recorded once. The sequencing input was PBMCs. These receptor sequences come from a man aged 30 to 45 in good health and CMV-seropositive.

This clone was seen a single time. The CDR3 DNA follows: TGCAGCGTTTCTTCAGGGGTTATGACTGAAGCTTTCTTT. Protein: CSVSSGVMTEAFF. The chain carries TRBV29-1 and TRBJ1-1, with a tentative D call TRBD1 (6 bases). This CDR3 is 13 amino acids long. The V end lost 5 bases, the J end lost 5 bases, and 15 bases lay between the germline ends. Looked up from germline, CDR1 is SQVTM and CDR2 is ANQGSEA.

The chain joins TRBV19 to TRBJ1-5; 8 bases fit TRBD1. After removal of 5 bases from V and 4 bases from J, the junction contained 7 bases not matched to a gene. The CDR3 runs to 15 residues. Per the germline V gene, CDR1 is LNHDA and CDR2 is SQIVND (reference sequence). The CDR3 DNA is TGTGCCAGTAGTCTACAGGGGGGTGCTAATCAGCCCCAGCATTTT. This translates into CASSLQGGANQPQHF.